This T cell receptor (beta chain) was identified during a study of cytomegalovirus exposure and HLA in healthy donors. Note on this clone: Its antigen is as yet unknown.

The PCR contained 60 Vbeta and 13 Jbeta primers. Method: immunoSEQ multiplex PCR; TCRdb's copy keeps in-frame clones and lacks some. Among nearly 110,000 clones listed, over 75% were seen once. With 2 bases removed from V and 6 bases from J, the gap between germline ends came to 11 bases. The CDR3 loop spans 14 amino acids. The germline V gene has CDR1 SGHRS and CDR2 YFSETQ. Overall study results and limits: Overall, approximately 180 TCR beta chains were annotated as cytomegalovirus-associated.

The TCR comes from a man in his sixties in good health and CMV-seronegative. Sequencing was done on a sample of PBMCs. The J gene is TRBJ1-4, the V gene TRBV5-1, with D possibly TRBD1 on 6 matching bases. CDR3 nucleotides: TGCGCCAGCAGCTTTACAGGGATCGATGAAAAACTGTTTTTT. Its translation is CASSFTGIDEKLFF.